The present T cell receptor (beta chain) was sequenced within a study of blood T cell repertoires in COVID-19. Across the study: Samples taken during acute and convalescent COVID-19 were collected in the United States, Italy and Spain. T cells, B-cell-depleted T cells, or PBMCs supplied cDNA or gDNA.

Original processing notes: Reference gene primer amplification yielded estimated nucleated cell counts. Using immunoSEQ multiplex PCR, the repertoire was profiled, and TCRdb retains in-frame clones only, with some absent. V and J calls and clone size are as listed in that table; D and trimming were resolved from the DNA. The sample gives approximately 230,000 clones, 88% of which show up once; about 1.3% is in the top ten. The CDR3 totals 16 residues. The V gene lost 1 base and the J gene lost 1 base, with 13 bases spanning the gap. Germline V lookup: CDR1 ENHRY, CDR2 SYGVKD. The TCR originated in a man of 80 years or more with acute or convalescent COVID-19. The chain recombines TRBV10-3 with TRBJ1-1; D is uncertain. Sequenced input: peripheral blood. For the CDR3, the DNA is TGTGCCATCAGTGAGTTCATAGCCGGGAAGAACACTGAAGCTTTCTTT. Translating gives CAISEFIAGKNTEAFF.